Sequencing of this TCR beta chain was carried out in a study of human T cells and chemical hapten exposure. Study details: Across the whole study, which lasted about 5.5 months, patients were given diphenylcyclopropenone on the scalp once a week. Patients having alopecia areata, totalis or universalis were mostly female.

The library put unique molecular identifiers onto individual cDNA molecules. TCRdb re-analysed the RACE reads in MiXCR, keeping a single row per CDR3 protein. This sample carries 300,000 to 450,000 distinct CDR3 sequences, approximately 4.4% of them seen once, and the ten largest clones take 2% to 2.5%. The ends lost 4 bases at V and 1 base at J; junction bases unmatched: 7. The CDR3 extends over 15 amino acids. Per the germline V gene, CDR1 is SGHRS and CDR2 is YFSETQ. Time point of the sample: patch test 1, 2 weeks after DPC sensitization. The treatment: therapeutic diphenylcyclopropenone sensitization with weekly scalp DPC. This clonotype was recorded a few times.

This TCR was recovered from a woman in her fifties or sixties with alopecia areata. Some clones in this sample may be carry-over from other donors' samples. Here the sequenced sample was whole blood, taken in connection with sensitization to the hapten diphenylcyclopropenone (DPC). V usage is TRBV5-1 and J usage is TRBJ1-1, with 7 bases fitting TRBD1. The CDR3 DNA sequence: TGCGCCAGCAGCCCCCCAGGGACAGCGAACACTGAAGCTTTCTTT. Translation gives CASSPPGTANTEAFF.